This TCR beta chain was identified during a study of control samples from healthy donors and cancer patients. The germline V gene encodes CDR1 LNHDA and CDR2 SQIVND (reference sequence). The CDR3 sequence is 16 residues long. V dropped 6 bases and J dropped 0; count of bases not matched to a gene: 9. Repertoires were generated with immunoSEQ multiplex PCR, while TCRdb's copy carries only in-frame clones and drops some. This sample has 210,000 or so clones, with roughly nine tenths found just once. Sequences were obtained from blood. The chain is built from TRBV19 and TRBJ2-3, with 7 positions matching TRBD2. The receptor was derived from a young man in good health. In DNA, the CDR3 is TGTGCCAGTAGCCGTCAGCGGGGCTATAGCACAGATACGCAGTATTTT. It codes for CASSRQRGYSTDTQYF.